A single TCR beta chain is shown here with its context. This clone was counted only a few times. The specificity of this receptor is unknown. No much larger clonotype is one base removed from it; base qualities were not supplied. Library generation was performed with the immunoSEQ multiplex PCR assay. TCRdb limited this immuneACCESS table to in-frame rearrangements with V and J called. A share of clones is missing; checked studies link under half to unresolved V genes, and the rest is unexplained. Within this sample are 55,000 to 85,000 clones, with approximately 78% of them counted one time only. The ten largest clones add up to nearly 5.5% of the sample. Reading from cysteine to phenylalanine, the CDR3 counts 11 amino acids. Left in the record is the CDR3 DNA by itself, 33 bases read in frame from the first base. V sheds 6 bases and J sheds 8 bases, leaving 10 bases between their ends. The germline V gene gives CDR1 as MNHNS and CDR2 as SASEGT.

These data are taken from a study of PD-1 blockade in mismatch repair-deficient tumors (dated by TCRdb to about 2017). A note on the overall study: Between September 2013 and late 2016, the trial enrolled some 91 consecutive patients with roughly 13 mismatch repair-deficient cancer types, every one of whom had been previously treated and was progressing. Deep sequencing of TCR CDR3 regions was used to track tumor-associated T cell clones in peripheral blood of patients responding to PD-1 blockade. General study outcomes and caveats: After pembrolizumab, tumor-resident clones, which were often undetectable in blood before treatment, expanded rapidly and then contracted, generally ahead of radiologic responses.

For every enrolled patient, mismatch repair deficiency was confirmed by either polymerase chain reaction or immunohistochemistry. TCR sequencing was carried out for a few patients who responded to pembrolizumab therapy. The phase II trial prospectively evaluated PD-1 blockade with pembrolizumab in advanced mismatch repair-deficient cancers, independent of tissue of origin. Serial peripheral blood T cell samples were collected before and at multiple times after starting PD-1 blockade. The timing of each blood sample was reported as weeks after the first dose of pembrolizumab. The chain is made from TRBV6-1 and TRBJ1-2; the D gene lacks a confident call. The receptor comes from an adult with mismatch repair-deficient cancer. The specimen comprised peripheral blood, sampled 2 weeks after starting pembrolizumab. CDR3 loop: CASRIQGGYTF. The base sequence is TGTGCCAGCAGGATACAAGGGGGCTACACCTTC.